These T cell receptor beta chains were read from a single sample in a study of blood T cell repertoires in COVID-19. The protocol was immunoSEQ multiplex PCR, while the TCRdb copy is restricted to in-frame clones and leaves out a portion. This sample has fewer than 250,000 clones; 65% to 90% occur once, and the top ten carry 4.7%. Sequenced input: peripheral blood. These receptors were taken from a woman in her seventies with acute or convalescent COVID-19. Both conserved end residues are part of each CDR3. A D gene is named only where the DNA matches it firmly. Clone size is stated in some rows and not others, as once, few, many or a class when expanded.

j_gene,d_gene,abundance,v_gene,CDR3nt,CDR3aa
TRBJ1-5,TRBD1,-,TRBV7-2,TGTGCCAGCAGCCCCCGGACAGGGCCCAATCAGCCCCAGCATTTT,CASSPRTGPNQPQHF
TRBJ1-4,-,few,TRBV5-8,TGTGCCAGCAGCCACACCGATTCAGTTAAACTGTTTTTT,CASSHTDSVKLFF
TRBJ1-3,-,-,TRBV9,TGTGCCAGCAGCGTAGCTACAGGCATCTCTGGAAACACCATATATTTT,CASSVATGISGNTIYF
TRBJ1-5,-,-,TRBV29-1,TGCAGCGTTGAAGAGGTTGGCAAACCCCAGCATTTT,CSVEEVGKPQHF
TRBJ1-1,-,-,TRBV2,TGTGCCAGCAGGCAGCTGAGATATGGAGACACTGAAGCTTTCTTT,CASRQLRYGDTEAFF
TRBJ1-4,-,-,TRBV4-2,TGTGCCAGCAGCCAAAGTTCTCGGGAATCTAATGAAAAACTGTTTTTT,CASSQSSRESNEKLFF
TRBJ1-5,TRBD1,-,TRBV9,TGTGCCAGCAGCTCACAGGGGATGCGCGATCAGCCCCAGCATTTT,CASSSQGMRDQPQHF
TRBJ2-7,TRBD2,-,TRBV2,TGTGCCAGCAGTGAGGGGGGGTACGAGCAGTACTTC,CASSEGGYEQYF
TRBJ2-5,-,-,TRBV7-9,TGTGCCAGCAGCTTGAGGCGGGGGCCGTACCAAGAGACCCAGTACTTC,CASSLRRGPYQETQYF
TRBJ1-2,TRBD1,once,TRBV19,TGTGCCAGTAGTATTGCAGGGGGCGCTGGCTATGGCTACACCTTC,CASSIAGGAGYGYTF
TRBJ1-1,-,-,TRBV10-1,TGCGCCAGCAGTGTTGGGACACCTAACACTGAAGCTTTCTTT,CASSVGTPNTEAFF
TRBJ2-1,-,-,TRBV3-1/TRBV3-2,TGTGCCAGCAGCCAAGGAAACTTGGTATCCTTAGAGCAGTTCTTC,CASSQGNLVSLEQFF